This TCR beta chain derives from a study of blood T cell repertoires in COVID-19. As for the study in general: From T cells, B-cell-depleted T cells, or PBMCs came the material, which was cDNA or gDNA.

This clone is a singleton in its sample. Using immunoSEQ multiplex PCR, the repertoire was profiled, and TCRdb retains in-frame clones only, with some absent. The sample holds tens of thousands of clones, over 65% seen once. The length of the CDR3 is 19 residues. Germline-derived CDR1 and CDR2 are MNHEY and SVGEGT. The ends were cut back, 2 bases at V and 7 bases at J, with 27 bases in the middle. The sequence was obtained from a man in his sixties or seventies with COVID-19, enrolled during active disease. Specimen: peripheral blood. The chain joins TRBV6-2 or TRBV6-3 to TRBJ1-5; D not certain. As DNA, the CDR3 is TGTGCCAGCAGTTACGTTAGGCGCCAAAGGGAGGGTGTCGGACAGCCCCAGCATTTT. Translating gives CASSYVRRQREGVGQPQHF.